The source of this T cell receptor beta chain is a study of CXCR3-negative and CXCR3-positive naive CD8 T cells. Study overall: Every library held about 1.5 +/- 0.3 million TRB reads, and the total came to some 130 million. General study points: Partly lower CXCR3 expression followed cryopreservation, and most assays relied on fresh PBMCs. For naive cells, CXCR3-negative and CXCR3-positive subsets had similar TRBV-TRBJ usage; for memory cells, usage differed. Both of the naive subsets showed about the same high diversity, but memory CD8+ cells had much less. CXCR3-positive naive cells carried more hydrophobic TRB CDR3s than CXCR3-negative ones.

This CDR3 is built from 15 residues. The germline V gene encodes CDR1 LGHNA and CDR2 YSLEER. About this clonotype: Its target is unknown.

It was by 5' RACE with UMI labels that the TRB cDNA libraries were prepared. Reprocessing the 5' RACE reads, TCRdb reports a single entry for every CDR3 protein and omits DNA. The sample table includes 55,000 to 70,000 distinct CDR3 sequences. Sequencing was done on a sample of naive CXCR3+ CD8+ T cells from blood. Noted subset: CD45RO-CCR7+CD27+CD95- naive CD8+ T cells expressing CXCR3 (TNR3+). The V call is TRBV4-3, the J call TRBJ2-5; TCRdb's D call, TRBD2, is unchecked because there is no DNA. The origin of this receptor is a human donor in good health. Some clones in this sample may be carry-over from other donors' samples. CDR3 region: CASSQVGDERETQYF.